This T cell receptor (beta chain) is from a study of T cells in Graves' hyperthyroidism and ophthalmopathy. Amplified regions were TCR beta CDR3 sequences from RNA transcripts. In the first-round RT-PCR of the TCR CDR3, the HTBI primer set was used. Each CDR3 protein gets one entry after TCRdb re-called the multiplex PCR reads with MiXCR. This table holds about 420,000 distinct CDR3 sequences, 15% to 17% found once. This CDR3 region has 14 residues. Germline values: CDR1 LGHNT, CDR2 FRNRAP. Deletions cut 6 bases from V and 0 bases from J, with 12 bases between. This clonotype was detected ten times or more. It was 8.5 to 10 ml of fresh peripheral blood that supplied the PBMCs.

V is TRBV12-5 and J is TRBJ2-7, with D uncertain. This clonotype was sampled from a woman aged 18-29 years with Graves' hyperthyroidism. The specimen sequenced was blood. DNA of the CDR3: TGTGCTAGTGGCTTCGGACCGAGCTCCTACGAGCAGTACTTC. Translating it yields CASGFGPSSYEQYF.